This TCR beta chain was recorded in a study of cytomegalovirus exposure and HLA in healthy donors. The PCR ran on 60 Vbeta and 13 Jbeta primers. The protocol was immunoSEQ multiplex PCR, while the TCRdb copy is restricted to in-frame clones and leaves out a portion. The sample shows 80,000 to 100,000 clones, roughly 71% of them seen only once. This CDR3 is built from 17 residues. The V gene's germline CDR1 is SGHAT and CDR2 FQNNGV. Germline trimming cut 5 bases from V and 5 bases from J; bases unmatched to any gene: 8. The TCR sequence derives from a woman aged 18 to 35 in good health and CMV-seropositive. The sequenced material came from PBMCs. This chain links TRBV11-2 with TRBJ2-1; 14 nucleotides match TRBD2. The CDR3 loop reads CASSQRTSGGPHNEQFF. DNA of the CDR3: TGTGCCAGCAGCCAACGGACTAGCGGGGGGCCACACAATGAGCAGTTCTTC. Variable domain in full (rest from reference TRBV11-2 and TRBJ2-1): EAGVAQSPRYKIIEKRQSVAFWCNPISGHATLYWYQQILGQGPKLLIQFQNNGVVDDSQLPKDRFSAERLKGVDSTLKIQPAKLEDSAVYLCASSQRTSGGPHNEQFFGPGTRLTVL.